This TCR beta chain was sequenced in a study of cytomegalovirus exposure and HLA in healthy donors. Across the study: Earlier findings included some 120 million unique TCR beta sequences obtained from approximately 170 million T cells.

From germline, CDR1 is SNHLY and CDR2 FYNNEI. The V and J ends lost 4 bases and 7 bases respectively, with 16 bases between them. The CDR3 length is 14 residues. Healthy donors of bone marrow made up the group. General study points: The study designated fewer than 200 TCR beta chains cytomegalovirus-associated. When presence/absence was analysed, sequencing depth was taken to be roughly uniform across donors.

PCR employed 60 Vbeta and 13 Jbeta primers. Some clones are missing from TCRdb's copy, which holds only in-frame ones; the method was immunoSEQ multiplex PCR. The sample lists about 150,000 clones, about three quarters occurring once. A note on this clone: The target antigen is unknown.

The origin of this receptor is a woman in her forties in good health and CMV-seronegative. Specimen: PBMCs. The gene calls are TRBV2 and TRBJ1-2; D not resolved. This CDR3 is CASSGVRKESGYTF. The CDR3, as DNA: TGTGCCAGCAGTGGTGTCCGAAAGGAGTCTGGCTACACCTTC. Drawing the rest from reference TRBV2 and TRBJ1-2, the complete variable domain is EPEVTQTPSHQVTQMGQEVILRCVPISNHLYFYWYRQILGQKVEFLVSFYNNEISEKSEIFDDQFSVERPDGSNFTLKIRSTKLEDSAMYFCASSGVRKESGYTFGSGTRLTVV.